This TCR beta chain was captured by sequencing in a study of PD-1 blockade in classical Hodgkin lymphoma. Concerning this clone itself: The antigen remains unidentified.

The time point is: cycle 4 day 1 (C4D1), after more than five weeks of nivolumab. Relapse after autologous stem cell transplantation occurred in every patient, and brentuximab vedotin exposure varied. Study-wide results and caveats: Prior therapy or disease activity may underlie the repertoire differences, whose causes remain undefined. In CD4+ cells, TCR diversity went up significantly by C4D1, but in CD8+ cells it did not.

Data came from immunoSEQ multiplex PCR; TCRdb stores just in-frame clones and leaves some out. The sample yields tens of thousands of clones, roughly 87% seen once. The sample in question was peripheral blood mononuclear cells (PBMCs), obtained before the fourth cycle of nivolumab. The TCR comes from a human donor with classical Hodgkin lymphoma.

CDR3 in amino acids: CAISETGTNTGELFF. The CDR3 nucleotides read TGTGCCATCAGTGAGACGGGGACGAACACCGGGGAGCTGTTTTTT. The V and J genes are TRBV10-3 and TRBJ2-2; tentatively, D is TRBD2 (5 bases). Deletions cut 2 bases from V and 0 bases from J, with 7 bases between. This CDR3 spans 15 amino acids. The germline gives CDR1 ENHRY, CDR2 SYGVKD.